One sample yielded the 24 T cell receptor beta chains listed below, sequenced in a study of regulatory T cells in long-lasting Graves disease. CDR3-region Arm-PCR and iRepertoire HTBI primers produced the TCR beta libraries. A single record per CDR3 protein comes from TCRdb applying MiXCR to the multiplex PCR reads. The data show fewer than 400,000 distinct CDR3 sequences, with about 18% seen just once and less than 45% held by the top ten. Time point noted: newly diagnosed GD, antithyroid drugs for less than 3 months. Preparation of the TCR library used RNA extracted from PBMCs. The source material was peripheral blood mononuclear cells (PBMCs), sampled at new diagnosis, from a patient treated with antithyroid drugs. The source is a female donor with Graves disease.

This clonotype was counted at least ten times. This chain links TRBV9 with TRBJ2-1, with 7 bases matching TRBD2. Losses at the gene ends were 4 bases for V and 0 bases for J; bases not matched to a gene: 7. Germline CDR1 and CDR2: SGDLS and YYNGEE. The CDR3 has 16 residues. CDR3 sequence reads: CASSRALAGSYNEQFF. DNA of the CDR3: TGTGCCAGCAGCCGCGCCTTAGCGGGCTCCTACAATGAGCAGTTCTTC.

At least ten counts were recorded for this clonotype. The chain employs TRBV27 and TRBJ1-2; no clear D. V lost 3 bases, J lost 2 bases, and 7 bases lay in between. The CDR3 length is 13 residues. Germline lookup yields CDR1 MNHEY and CDR2 SMNVEV (reference sequence). The DNA of the CDR3 is TGTGCCAGCAGTTTTCTAGACAACTATGGCTACACCTTC. Protein sequence: CASSFLDNYGYTF.

The chain links TRBV11-2 to TRBJ2-7; TRBD1 is a possible D gene (5 bases). Germline V gene data show CDR1 as SGHAT and CDR2 as FQNNGV. This CDR3 region has 14 residues. Deletions cut 1 base from V and 6 bases from J, with 13 bases between. The CDR3 sequence is CASSLGPGKREQYF. CDR3 in DNA: TGTGCCAGCAGCTTAGGGCCAGGGAAACGCGAGCAGTACTTC.

This clonotype occurred many times. This chain uses TRBV7-8 with TRBJ2-7, with TRBD1 as a possible D gene (6 bases). The CDR3 is 13 residues long. Germline CDR1 SGHVS, CDR2 FQNEAQ. V lost 6 bases, J lost 5 bases, and 14 bases lay in between. In DNA, the CDR3 is TGTGCCAGCAGGAGCAGGGGTGCCGACGAGCAGTACTTC. This codes for CASRSRGADEQYF.

Turning to this clonotype: Since the CDR3 does not end with the conserved phenylalanine or tryptophan, this likely comes from a read error. The chain employs TRBV5-6 and TRBJ1-5; 8 bases line up with TRBD1. Germline V gene lookup returns CDR1 SGHDT and CDR2 YYEEEE. This CDR3 spans 16 amino acids. CDR3 sequence: CASSSLTGEGNHPQHS. The CDR3 DNA reads TGTGCCAGCAGCTCGTTGACAGGGGAAGGCAATCATCCCCAGCATTCT.

CDR3 sequence (DNA): TGTGCCAGCAGTGAGATAGGGGGCGTAGCTAACTATGGCTACACCTTC. This codes for CASSEIGGVANYGYTF. The chain couples TRBV2 to TRBJ1-2; 7 nucleotides align to TRBD1. Germline V lookup: CDR1 SNHLY, CDR2 FYNNEI. CDR3 size: 16 residues. With V trimmed by 3 bases and J by 0 bases, 7 bases remained unmatched.

In its sample, this clonotype was seen a few times. The chain recombines TRBV5-1 with TRBJ2-1, with 12 bases matching TRBD2. This CDR3 has 15 residues. CDR1 and CDR2 from the germline V gene are SGHRS and YFSETQ. V shed 8 bases, J shed 2 bases, and the junction held 5 bases outside the gene matches. The CDR3: CASRTSGGTYNEQFF. CDR3 sequence (DNA): TGCGCCAGTCGTACTAGCGGGGGGACCTACAATGAGCAGTTCTTC. Drawing the rest from reference TRBV5-1 and TRBJ2-1, the complete variable domain is KAGVTQTPRYLIKTRGQQVTLSCSPISGHRSVSWYQQTPGQGLQFLFEYFSETQRNKGNFPGRFSGRQFSNSRSEMNVSTLELGDSALYLCASRTSGGTYNEQFFGPGTRLTVL.

This clonotype came up many times. The V and J genes are TRBV10-3 and TRBJ2-5, with TRBD1 identical over 7 bases. Germline V gene lookup returns CDR1 ENHRY and CDR2 SYGVKD. This CDR3 spans 14 amino acids. Unmatched junction bases numbered 4, after V lost 3 bases and J lost 3 bases. CDR3 in amino acids: CAISDSGQEETQYF. Here the CDR3 DNA reads TGTGCCATCAGTGACTCTGGACAGGAAGAGACCCAGTACTTC.

V gene TRBV7-9 combines with J gene TRBJ1-4; no firm D call. Per the germline V gene, CDR1 is SEHNR and CDR2 is FQNEAQ (reference sequence). The CDR3 runs to 13 residues. Trimming removed 3 bases at V and 8 bases at J, with 10 bases between. The CDR3 spells CASSLGKVEKLFF. As DNA, the CDR3 is TGTGCCAGCAGCTTGGGAAAAGTGGAAAAACTGTTTTTT.

This clonotype was found a few times. The V and J genes are TRBV20-1 and TRBJ1-2; D gene uncertain. The CDR3 contains 13 residues. CDR1 and CDR2 from the germline V gene are DFQATT and SNEGSKA (reference sequence). Between the trimmed V and J ends, which lost 0 bases and 5 bases, there was a span of 10 bases. The CDR3 reads CSAREARGYGYTF. The CDR3 DNA is TGCAGTGCTAGAGAAGCGCGGGGTTATGGCTACACCTTC.

This clonotype was observed a few times. Being one base from a much bigger clone, this may be a read error. The gene calls are TRBV28 and TRBJ2-3, with a tentative D call TRBD1 (6 bases). The J call could be wrong; TRBJ2-5 is a better fit for the DNA end. The CDR3 loop spans 14 amino acids. Germline loops: CDR1 MDHEN, CDR2 SYDVKM. The DNA for the CDR3 is TGTGCCAGCAGCGGGACAAGGGGGATGGAGACCCAGTACTTC. It yields the protein CASSGTRGMETQYF.

This chain links TRBV7-9 with TRBJ2-5; 10 bases align to TRBD2. Near its end, the DNA agrees better with TRBJ2-1, so the J call may be wrong. Looked up from germline, CDR1 is SEHNR and CDR2 is FQNEAQ (reference sequence). The length of the CDR3 is 14 residues. The CDR3: CASSPSGSGNEQFF. CDR3 DNA sequence: TGTGCCAGCAGCCCTAGCGGGAGTGGCAATGAGCAGTTCTTC.

This clonotype was found many times. This chain joins TRBV5-1 and TRBJ2-7; 7 bases are a match to TRBD2. The CDR3 runs 17 residues. Germline V gene lookup returns CDR1 SGHRS and CDR2 YFSETQ. The V gene end was trimmed by 0 bases and the J gene end by 0 bases; junction bases not matched to a gene: 9. The CDR3 loop is CASSLGLSGASSYEQYF. DNA for the CDR3: TGCGCCAGCAGCTTGGGGCTGAGCGGGGCAAGCTCCTACGAGCAGTACTTC.

The CDR3 reads CASRPPGGSGNTIYF. Here the CDR3 DNA reads TGTGCCAGCAGGCCTCCAGGGGGCTCTGGAAACACCATATATTTT. The chain carries TRBV6-1 and TRBJ1-3, with 7 bases fitting TRBD1. The CDR3 covers 15 residues. Germline-derived CDR1 and CDR2 are MNHNS and SASEGT. V trimming: 6 bases; J trimming: 0 bases; junction bases outside the gene matches: 5.

This clonotype has only a few counts. This sequence joins TRBV12-5 and TRBJ2-7; 8 bases agree with TRBD2. Germline values: CDR1 LGHNT, CDR2 FRNRAP. The CDR3 covers 16 residues. The V and J ends lost 1 base and 3 bases, in that order; junction bases with no gene match: 8. DNA of the CDR3: TGTGCTAGTGGTTTGGGGACCCGGCTAGCGGGCTACGAGCAGTACTTC. It specifies CASGLGTRLAGYEQYF.

With respect to this clonotype: With a much larger clone just one base away, this may be a read error. The J gene is TRBJ2-1, the V gene TRBV5-8; the match to TRBD2 covers 11 bases. Germline CDR1 is SGHTS and CDR2 is YDEGEE. This CDR3 is 15 amino acids long. CDR3 nucleotides: TGTGCCAACAGCTTGGCGACTAGCGGGGTGAATGAGCAGTTCTTC. Residues: CANSLATSGVNEQFF.

Of note for this clonotype: The junction departs from germline at one end; a sequencing error may be responsible. The genes are TRBV11-3 and TRBJ2-2, with TRBD2 matching 7 bases. Germline lookup yields CDR1 SGHNT and CDR2 YENEEA. The CDR3 is 15 residues long. DNA for the CDR3: TGCGCCAGCAGCTTGGGTCTAGCGGACACCAGGGAGCTGTTTTTT. It codes for CASSLGLADTRELFF.

This clonotype has at least ten counts. The chain couples TRBV6-2 or TRBV6-3 to TRBJ2-5; tentative D call: TRBD2 (5 bases). Germline V gene data show CDR1 as MNHEY and CDR2 as SVGEGT. V was trimmed by 0 bases and J by 4 bases, leaving 9 bases between them. The CDR3 is 14 amino acids. CDR3 bases: TGTGCCAGCAGTTACTCGAAACTAGGAGAGACCCAGTACTTC. Its protein is CASSYSKLGETQYF.

This rearrangement joins TRBV18 to TRBJ2-2; D call uncertain. The germline CDR1 and CDR2 sequences are KGHSH and LQKENI. The ends were cut back, 2 bases at V and 6 bases at J, with 7 bases in the middle. The CDR3 is made up of 13 amino acids. The CDR3 DNA follows: TGTGCCAGCTCACCAACTGCCCCCGGGGAGCTGTTTTTT. It yields the protein CASSPTAPGELFF. Complete variable domain (other parts from reference TRBV18 and TRBJ2-2): NAGVMQNPRHLVRRRGQEARLRCSPMKGHSHVYWYRQLPEEGLKFMVYLQKENIIDESGMPKERFSAEFPKEGPSILRIQQVVRGDSAAYFCASSPTAPGELFFGEGSRLTVL.

This clonotype has a count of ten or more. The genes are TRBV24-1 and TRBJ1-2, with 9 bases fitting TRBD1. The CDR3 loop spans 14 amino acids. Germline values: CDR1 KGHDR, CDR2 SFDVKD. V lost 4 bases to trimming and J lost 10 bases; unmatched junction nucleotides: 9. CDR3 residues: CATSDPGQGLAYTF. The CDR3 region has the DNA TGTGCCACCAGTGACCCCGGACAGGGGTTGGCCTACACCTTC.

The sample holds many counts of this clonotype. The chain has TRBV6-1 and TRBJ2-6; TRBD2 might be the D (6 bases). Germline assignment: CDR1 MNHNS and CDR2 SASEGT. The CDR3 has 16 residues. V was trimmed by 5 bases and J by 2 bases, leaving 13 bases between them. CDR3 residues: CASSRGAGTGANVLTF. In DNA form, the CDR3 reads TGTGCCAGCAGTCGTGGGGCGGGAACTGGGGCCAACGTCCTGACTTTC.

This clonotype was found many times. The chain recombines TRBV6-1 with TRBJ1-1, with TRBD1 matching over 9 bases. J was trimmed by 1 base and V by 5 bases; bases with no gene match: 5. The CDR3 consists of 15 residues. The germline V gene encodes CDR1 MNHNS and CDR2 SASEGT. CDR3 in amino acids: CASSSPDRGNTEAFF. The CDR3, as DNA: TGTGCCAGCAGTAGCCCGGACAGGGGGAACACTGAAGCTTTCTTT.

This clonotype was counted ten times or more. J is TRBJ2-7 and V is TRBV7-9, with TRBD2 matching over 9 bases. Trimming removed 3 bases from V and 6 bases from J; junction bases left unmatched: 3. In germline, CDR1 is SEHNR, CDR2 FQNEAQ (reference sequence). This CDR3 contains 13 residues. The CDR3 DNA reads TGTGCCAGCAGCTTCGGGACTAGCTCCGAGCAGTACTTC. It codes for CASSFGTSSEQYF. The full variable domain, its missing parts supplied by reference TRBV7-9 and TRBJ2-7, is DTGVSQNPRHKITKRGQNVTFRCDPISEHNRLYWYRQTLGQGPEFLTYFQNEAQLEKSRLLSDRFSAERPKGSFSTLEIQRTEQGDSAMYLCASSFGTSSEQYFGPGTRLTVT.

This clonotype has at least ten counts. The chain combines TRBV10-3 with TRBJ2-3; tentatively, D is TRBD1 (6 bases). Germline V gene sequence: CDR1 ENHRY, CDR2 SYGVKD. CDR3 length equals 15 residues. Trimming stripped 4 bases from V and 1 base from J, with 12 bases between. The DNA of the CDR3 is TGTGCCATCAGTGCGATGTCAGGGGGCACAGATACGCAGTATTTT. Translation gives CAISAMSGGTDTQYF.